This TCR beta chain was identified during a study of shared clonotypes between healthy human individuals. Terminally differentiated effector memory CD45RA+ cells were left out of the naive CD8 fraction, which was CD45RO-negative and positively selected for CCR7. The CDR3 is made up of 14 amino acids. V was clipped by 4 bases and J by 2 bases, with 12 bases between them. Germline CDR1 SGHTA, CDR2 FQGNSA. Template for every sorted-subset replicate PCR totaled about 0.2 ug DNA, some 30,000 T cell genomes. Original methodology: ImmunoSEQ gave junction-only sequences without quality scores, so filtering differed. Clones were sequenced by immunoSEQ multiplex PCR, and TCRdb holds only the in-frame ones, with some missing. From that table come the V and J calls and clone size; the DNA was used to work out D and trimming. The top ten hold approximately 25% of the sample, which has 750,000 to 1,000,000 clones, 92% seen once.

V is TRBV7-2 and J is TRBJ2-7, with no clear D. The sequence came from a young man in good health. Source material: naive CD8+ T cells sorted from blood. CDR3 loop: CASSSSAGAYEQYF. The CDR3, as DNA: TGTGCCAGCAGCTCCTCGGCTGGAGCCTACGAGCAGTACTTC.